Below, one T cell receptor beta chain is given with its context. What this receptor recognizes is not known. No base qualities exist here, and no much larger clone lies one base off it. This entry is derived from a study of T cell responses to AZD1222 COVID-19 vaccine (dated by TCRdb to the early 2020s). As for the study more broadly: Because spike-specific TCR depth and breadth did not differ between the two schedules, AZD1222 recipients who got a second dose at roughly 4 weeks were pooled with those who got a second dose at roughly 12 weeks. Enrollment into the trials was organized by age into subgroups of 18-55, 56-69 and 70-plus years, and those subgroups contained about 160, 30 and 59 TCR-sequenced participants, respectively. TCR sequencing covered roughly 230 trial participants: 200 to 220 given two doses of AZD1222 and around 25 given two doses of MenACWY control vaccine.

What the time point label conveys for this sample: baseline before first vaccination. Vaccinee samples came from UK trials COV001 and COV002, including a single-blind randomized controlled phase 2/3 trial of AZD1222 (ChAdOx1 nCoV-19) in healthy adults. Trial participant PBMC samples were collected at day 0 and day 28 after the second dose for TCRbeta chain sequencing. The CDR3 regions of human TCRbeta chains were analyzed by immunosequencing. The source study handled its data this way. Repertoire TCRs were checked for matches against a reference library of SARS-CoV-2-specific TCRs that had been generated using the MIRA antigen-specificity platform. Breadth was defined as the fraction of unique TCRs that were SARS-CoV-2-associated, and depth was defined as the fraction of total T cells that were SARS-CoV-2-associated. Using the MIRA data, every spike-specific TCR was mapped to the spike region that the TCR reacted to and assigned to either a CD4 or a CD8 class. Log10-transformed breadth and depth values were compared by one-way ANOVA with Sidak's multiple comparisons tests. TCRdb retrieved this table from immuneACCESS and kept in-frame rearrangements only. Not all clones are present; in checked studies, unresolved V genes account for under half, and no reason is known for the remainder. V, J and clone size reflect that table, while D and trimming were determined from the DNA. Across this sample there are 100,000 to 150,000 clones, with roughly 86% seen only once. The ten most abundant clones make up more than 9% of the sample.

General conclusions and limits of the study: Participants were mostly white British, with more females than males. The authors suggested clonal diversity may have been underestimated. Reportedly, close to half of the unique spike-specific TCRs recognized epitopes lying outside the regions that are mutated in the B.1.351 and B.1.1.7 variants. After two AZD1222 doses, both the breadth and the depth of spike-specific TCRs were significantly higher than at day 0 and than in MenACWY recipients. In the small 56-69-year group, the increase in depth fell short of significance, most likely because of low power. The vaccine-associated CD4 TCRs covered the entire spike protein, and the dominant responses fell in regions 160-218 and 743-854. Conclusions about previously exposed vaccinees are limited because only six or seven AZD1222 recipients were SARS-CoV-2 seropositive at baseline. Because no samples from the day 14 peak response were available, repertoires could be characterized only after the peak T cell response.

This material consisted of peripheral blood, taken on day 0 of AZD1222 vaccination. This clonotype originated in an adult in good health.

The CDR3 protein: CASSSVGQGLNTEAFF. The sequenced DNA is TGTGCCAGCAGTTCCGTTGGACAGGGGTTGAACACTGAAGCTTTCTTT. The rearrangement combines TRBV28 with TRBJ1-1, and 9 junction bases match TRBD1. For CDR1 and CDR2, the germline V gene lists MDHEN and SYDVKM. The CDR3 runs 16 residues from the cysteine to the phenylalanine. Only the CDR3 region is kept as DNA, spanning 48 bases read in frame from base 1. Relative to germline, V is missing 4 bases and J is missing 0 bases, with 6 bases of the junction outside any gene match.